This T cell receptor (beta chain) was captured by sequencing in a study of CD8+ T cells in alopecia areata (dated by TCRdb to the late 2010s). As for the study more broadly: The treated patients, all with moderate-to-severe alopecia areata, were enrolled in an open-label pilot trial of oral tofacitinib given at 5 to 10 mg twice daily. The study used high-throughput TCRbeta sequencing to examine T cell clonal expansion in alopecia areata, in both the C3H/HeJ mouse model and human patients. Clonality in the scalp was compared among normal scalp (n=4), patchy alopecia areata scalp (n=8), and alopecia totalis/universalis scalp (n=8). Tofacitinib was administered for 6 to 18 months, and 6 months of follow-up off drug were then conducted to assess delayed response and recurrence. In humans, TCRbeta sequencing was performed on scalp tissue and on sorted CD4+ and CD8+ peripheral blood T cells from healthy controls and from patients with patchy or totalis/universalis alopecia areata. Amplification of TCRbeta CDR3 regions was done by immunoSEQ multiplex PCR using 35 Vbeta forward primers and 13 Jbeta reverse primers. RNA was obtained with the PAXgene miRNA kit for fixed scalp, the miRNeasy kit for PBMCs, and the RNeasy kit for mouse skin. Biopsies were taken from tofacitinib-treated patients at baseline and again at 4 and 24 weeks into treatment, and several of those patients also had a later scalp biopsy. What the work shows at the level of the full study, not this receptor alone: Resident alphabeta T cells in normal human skin are also sequenced, complicating scalp TCR repertoire analysis, unlike mouse skin dominated by gammadelta T cells. Compared with normal scalp, lesional scalp, particularly in alopecia totalis/universalis, had higher clonality and more expanded CD8+ clones, which suggests antigenic drive. TCR sequences shared between patients were less clear than in mice, possibly partly because of HLA diversity in the patient population.

This clone was counted only a few times. No antigen is known for it. The sample holds no much larger clone one base away, and base qualities are not on file. The germline V gene encodes CDR1 SQVTM and CDR2 ANQGSEA. The cysteine opens and the phenylalanine closes a CDR3 of 13 amino acids. CDR3 DNA is the only sequence kept; it has 39 bases, read in frame from the first base. Trimming takes 5 bases from V and 4 bases from J, and the germline ends sit 11 bases apart. The time point label, read with the paper, signifies: baseline before oral tofacitinib. Peripheral blood and lesional scalp punch biopsies were obtained from patients with alopecia areata. PBMCs were isolated by density centrifugation and stained for CD3, CD4 and CD8, and CD4+ and CD8+ T cells were sorted on a FACSAria. Receptors were amplified or captured by the immunoSEQ multiplex PCR assay. To provide template for TCR sequencing, every sample had RNA extracted and reverse transcribed into cDNA. SuperScript III was used for first-strand cDNA synthesis, primed with a 2:1 mix of oligo-dT and random hexamers. Amplification bias was assessed with a synthetic immune receptor repertoire, and residual bias was removed computationally. As for how the authors treated the data: Raw reads were preprocessed to remove errors, and CDR3 was defined according to IMGT conventions as the region from the conserved cysteine to phenylalanine. Clonality was computed by normalizing Shannon entropy by log2 of the number of productive unique TCRs and subtracting the result from 1. CD4 or CD8 identity of scalp clones was inferred by cross-referencing scalp TCRbeta sequences with sorted blood CD4 and CD8 repertoires. As stored in TCRdb, this immuneACCESS dataset retains in-frame rearrangements with V and J assigned. A fraction of the clones does not appear; measured against another copy, unresolved V genes explain less than half of the discrepancy, and the remainder lacks a known reason. V, J and clone size are those of that table, while D and trimming were read from the DNA. For this sample the table gives some 120,000 clones, of which approximately 58% were detected only once. The ten largest clones capture roughly 4.3% of the sample.

Sequenced material: CD4+ T cells sorted from blood, taken at week 0. The sequence is built from TRBV29-1 and TRBJ1-4; the D gene remains uncertain. The clonotype comes from a human donor with alopecia areata. The CDR3 loop reads CSVRTVDNEKLFF. The DNA reads TGCAGCGTTCGGACGGTAGATAATGAAAAACTGTTTTTT.